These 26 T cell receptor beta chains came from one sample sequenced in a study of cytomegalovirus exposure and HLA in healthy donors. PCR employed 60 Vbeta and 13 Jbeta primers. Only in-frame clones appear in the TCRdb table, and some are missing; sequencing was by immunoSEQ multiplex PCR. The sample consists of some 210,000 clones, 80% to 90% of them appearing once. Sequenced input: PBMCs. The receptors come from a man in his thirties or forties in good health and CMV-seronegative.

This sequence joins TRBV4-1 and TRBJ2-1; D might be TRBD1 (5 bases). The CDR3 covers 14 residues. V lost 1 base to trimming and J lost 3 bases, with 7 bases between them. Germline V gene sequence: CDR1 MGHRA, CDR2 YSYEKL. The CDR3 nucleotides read TGCGCCAGCAGCCAAGGGACACTCTACAATGAGCAGTTCTTC. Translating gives CASSQGTLYNEQFF.

The chain's CDR3 is CASSLAQGEVNEQFF. CDR3 in DNA: TGCGCCAGCAGCTTGGCCCAGGGTGAGGTAAATGAGCAGTTCTTC. The rearrangement links TRBV5-1 to TRBJ2-1, with a weak D call TRBD1 (5 bases). Germline V gene data show CDR1 as SGHRS and CDR2 as YFSETQ. The CDR3 extends over 15 amino acids. With 0 bases removed from V and 7 bases from J, the gap between germline ends came to 14 bases.

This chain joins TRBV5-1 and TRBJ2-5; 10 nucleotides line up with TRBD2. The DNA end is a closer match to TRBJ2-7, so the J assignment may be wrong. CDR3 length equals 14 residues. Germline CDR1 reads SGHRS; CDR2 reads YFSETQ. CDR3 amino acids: CASRPAGGPGEQYF. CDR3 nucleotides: TGCGCCAGCAGACCAGCGGGAGGGCCAGGCGAGCAGTACTTC.

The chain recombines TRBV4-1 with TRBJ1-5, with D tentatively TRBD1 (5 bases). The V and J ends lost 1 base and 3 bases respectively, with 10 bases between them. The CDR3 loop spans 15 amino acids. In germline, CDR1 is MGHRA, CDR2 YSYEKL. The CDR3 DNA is TGCGCCAGCAGCCAAGGAGCGGGGGTCAATCAGCCCCAGCATTTT. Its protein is CASSQGAGVNQPQHF.

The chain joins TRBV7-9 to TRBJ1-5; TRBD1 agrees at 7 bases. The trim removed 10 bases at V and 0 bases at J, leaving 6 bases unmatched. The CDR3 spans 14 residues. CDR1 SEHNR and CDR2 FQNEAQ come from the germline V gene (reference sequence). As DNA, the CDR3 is TGTGCCATCGGGACAGAAAGTAGCAATCAGCCCCAGCATTTT. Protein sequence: CAIGTESSNQPQHF.

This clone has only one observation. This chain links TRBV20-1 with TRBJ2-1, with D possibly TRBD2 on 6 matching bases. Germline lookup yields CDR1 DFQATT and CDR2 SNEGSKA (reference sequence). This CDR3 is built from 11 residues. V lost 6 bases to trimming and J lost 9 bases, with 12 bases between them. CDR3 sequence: CSAQLATEQFF. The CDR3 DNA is TGCAGTGCACAACTAGCTACTGAGCAGTTCTTC.

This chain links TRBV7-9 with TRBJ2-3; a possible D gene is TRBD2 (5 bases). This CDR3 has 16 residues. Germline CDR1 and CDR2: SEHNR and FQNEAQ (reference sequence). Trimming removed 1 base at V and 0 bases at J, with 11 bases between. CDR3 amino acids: CASSLVLGASTDTQYF. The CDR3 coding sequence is TGTGCCAGCAGCTTAGTTTTGGGAGCCAGCACAGATACGCAGTATTTT.

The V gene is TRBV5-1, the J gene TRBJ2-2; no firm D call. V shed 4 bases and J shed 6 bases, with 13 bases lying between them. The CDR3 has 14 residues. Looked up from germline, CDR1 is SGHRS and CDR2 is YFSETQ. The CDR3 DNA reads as TGCGCCAGCAGCCCAATTGGGCCCCCCGGGGAGCTGTTTTTT. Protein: CASSPIGPPGELFF.

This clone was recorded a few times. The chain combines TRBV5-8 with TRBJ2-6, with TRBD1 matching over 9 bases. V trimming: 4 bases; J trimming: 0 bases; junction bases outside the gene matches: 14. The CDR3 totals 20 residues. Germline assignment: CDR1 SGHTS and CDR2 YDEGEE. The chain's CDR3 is CASSPRTGQGVFSGANVLTF. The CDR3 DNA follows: TGTGCCAGCAGCCCCCGTACGGGACAGGGAGTCTTCTCTGGGGCCAACGTCCTGACTTTC.

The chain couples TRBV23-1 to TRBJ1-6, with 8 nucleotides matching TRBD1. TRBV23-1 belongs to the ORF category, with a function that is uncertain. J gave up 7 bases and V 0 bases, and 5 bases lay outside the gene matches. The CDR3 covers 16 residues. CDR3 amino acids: CASSQSVGTGNSPLHF. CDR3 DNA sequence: TGCGCCAGCAGTCAATCGGTTGGGACAGGAAATTCACCCCTCCACTTT.

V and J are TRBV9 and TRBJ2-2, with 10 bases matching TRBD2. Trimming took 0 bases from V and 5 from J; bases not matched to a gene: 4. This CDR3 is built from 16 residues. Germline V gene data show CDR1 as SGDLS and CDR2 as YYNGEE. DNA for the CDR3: TGTGCCAGCAGCGTAGGTGGGACTAGCGCGACCGGGGAGCTGTTTTTT. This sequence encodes CASSVGGTSATGELFF.

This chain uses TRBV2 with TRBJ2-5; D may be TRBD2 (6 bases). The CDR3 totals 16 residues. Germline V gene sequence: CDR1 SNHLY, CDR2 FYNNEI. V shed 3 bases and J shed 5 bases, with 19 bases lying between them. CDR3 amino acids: CASSEEGRSLEETQYF. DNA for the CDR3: TGTGCCAGCAGTGAGGAGGGGCGCTCATTAGAGGAGACCCAGTACTTC. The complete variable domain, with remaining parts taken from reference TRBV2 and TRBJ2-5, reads EPEVTQTPSHQVTQMGQEVILRCVPISNHLYFYWYRQILGQKVEFLVSFYNNEISEKSEIFDDQFSVERPDGSNFTLKIRSTKLEDSAMYFCASSEEGRSLEETQYFGPGTRLLVL.

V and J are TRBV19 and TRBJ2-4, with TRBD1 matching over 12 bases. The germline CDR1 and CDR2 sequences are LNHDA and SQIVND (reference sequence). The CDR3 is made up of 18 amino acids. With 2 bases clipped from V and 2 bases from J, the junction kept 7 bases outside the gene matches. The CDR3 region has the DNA TGTGCCAGTAGTATACATCCGGGACAGGGGGCGACCAAAAACATTCAGTACTTC. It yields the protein CASSIHPGQGATKNIQYF.

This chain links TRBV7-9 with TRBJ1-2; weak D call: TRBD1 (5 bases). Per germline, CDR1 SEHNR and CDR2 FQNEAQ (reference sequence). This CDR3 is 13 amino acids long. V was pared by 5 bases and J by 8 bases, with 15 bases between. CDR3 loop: CASSVRGSQGYTF. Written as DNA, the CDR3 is TGTGCCAGCAGCGTTAGGGGCAGCCAGGGCTACACCTTC.

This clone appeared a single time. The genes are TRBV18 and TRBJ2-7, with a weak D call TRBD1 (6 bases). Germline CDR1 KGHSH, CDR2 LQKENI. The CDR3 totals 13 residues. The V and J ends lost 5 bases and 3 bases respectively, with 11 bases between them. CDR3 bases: TGTGCCAGCTCATCCGGGACAAACTACGAGCAGTACTTC. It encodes CASSSGTNYEQYF.

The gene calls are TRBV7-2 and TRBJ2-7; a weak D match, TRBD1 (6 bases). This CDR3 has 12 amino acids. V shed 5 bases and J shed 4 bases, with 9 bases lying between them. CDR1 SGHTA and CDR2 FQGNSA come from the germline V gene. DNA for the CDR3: TGTGCCAGCAGCGAAGACAGGTACGAGCAGTACTTC. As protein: CASSEDRYEQYF.

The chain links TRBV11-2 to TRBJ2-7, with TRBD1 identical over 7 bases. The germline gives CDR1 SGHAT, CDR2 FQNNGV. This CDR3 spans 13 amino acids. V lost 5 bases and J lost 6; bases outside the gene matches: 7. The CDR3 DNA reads TGTGCCAGCAGCCGACAGGGTCGCGGCGAGCAGTACTTC. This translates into CASSRQGRGEQYF.

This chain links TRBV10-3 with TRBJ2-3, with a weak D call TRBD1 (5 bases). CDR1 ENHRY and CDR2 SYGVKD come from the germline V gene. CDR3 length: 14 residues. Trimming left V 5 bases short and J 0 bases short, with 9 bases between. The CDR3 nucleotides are TGTGCCATCAGTACAGGAACGAGCACAGATACGCAGTATTTT. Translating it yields CAISTGTSTDTQYF.

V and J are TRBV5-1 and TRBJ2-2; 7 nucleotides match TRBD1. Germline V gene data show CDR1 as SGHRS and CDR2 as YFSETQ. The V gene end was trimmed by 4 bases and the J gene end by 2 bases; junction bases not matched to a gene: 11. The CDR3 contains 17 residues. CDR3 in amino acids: CASSTNPGQRNTGELFF. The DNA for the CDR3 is TGCGCCAGCAGCACCAATCCGGGACAGCGCAACACCGGGGAGCTGTTTTTT.

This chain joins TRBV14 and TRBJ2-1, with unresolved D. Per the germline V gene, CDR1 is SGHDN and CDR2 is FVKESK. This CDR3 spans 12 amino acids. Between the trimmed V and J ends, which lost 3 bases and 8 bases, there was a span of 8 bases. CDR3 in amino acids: CASSHRIYEQFF. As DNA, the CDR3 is TGTGCCAGCAGCCATAGAATTTATGAGCAGTTCTTC.

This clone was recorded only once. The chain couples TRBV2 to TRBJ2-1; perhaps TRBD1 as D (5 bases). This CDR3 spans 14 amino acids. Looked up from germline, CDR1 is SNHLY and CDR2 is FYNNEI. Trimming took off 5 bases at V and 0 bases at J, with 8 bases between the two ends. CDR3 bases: TGTGCCAGCAGTAGACAGAGCTCCTACAATGAGCAGTTCTTC. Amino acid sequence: CASSRQSSYNEQFF.

The CDR3 here is CASGYWPAGITDTQYF. The CDR3 DNA reads TGTGCCAGCGGATACTGGCCAGCGGGGATAACAGATACGCAGTATTTT. This chain uses TRBV19 with TRBJ2-3; TRBD2 aligns across 7 bases. CDR1 is LNHDA, CDR2 SQIVND, per germline (reference sequence). V shed 9 bases, J shed 3 bases, and the junction held 15 bases outside the gene matches. This CDR3 is built from 16 residues.

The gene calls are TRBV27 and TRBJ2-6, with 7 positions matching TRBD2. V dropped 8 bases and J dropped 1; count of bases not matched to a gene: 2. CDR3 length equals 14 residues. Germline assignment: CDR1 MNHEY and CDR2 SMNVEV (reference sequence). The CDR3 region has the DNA TGTGCCAGCGGGGGAGGGTCTGGGGCCAACGTCCTGACTTTC. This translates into CASGGGSGANVLTF.

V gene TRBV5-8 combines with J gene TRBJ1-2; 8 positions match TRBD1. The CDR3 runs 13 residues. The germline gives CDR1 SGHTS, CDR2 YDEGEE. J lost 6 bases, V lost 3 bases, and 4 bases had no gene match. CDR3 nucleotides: TGTGCCAGCAGCTCGGACAGGGCCAATGGCTACACCTTC. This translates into CASSSDRANGYTF.

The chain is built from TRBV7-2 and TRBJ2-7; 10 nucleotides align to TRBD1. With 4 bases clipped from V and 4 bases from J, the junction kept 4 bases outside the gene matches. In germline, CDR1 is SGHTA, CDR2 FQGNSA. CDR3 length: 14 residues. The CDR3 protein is CASSSGQGVYEQYF. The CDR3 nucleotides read TGTGCCAGCAGCTCCGGACAGGGGGTATACGAGCAGTACTTC.

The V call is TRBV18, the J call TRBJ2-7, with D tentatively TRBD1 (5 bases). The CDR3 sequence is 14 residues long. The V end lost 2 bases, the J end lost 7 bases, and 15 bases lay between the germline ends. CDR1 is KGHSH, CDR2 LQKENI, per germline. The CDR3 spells CASSPSGQGREQYF. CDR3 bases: TGTGCCAGCTCACCATCTGGGCAGGGCCGGGAGCAGTACTTC.